This paragraph reports one T cell receptor (beta chain). This clonotype appeared many times. It lacks a known antigen. Base qualities are not recorded, but no much larger clone differs from it by a single base. This sample stems from a study of Graves' ophthalmopathy and Graves' hyperthyroidism (dated by TCRdb to the late 2010s). As for the study more broadly: Peripheral blood was collected before any treatment was given, at the time of initial diagnosis. Once sampling was done, hyperthyroidism patients were given methimazole at a starting dose of 30 mg daily, while ophthalmopathy patients were given high-dose intravenous methylprednisolone. In total, 135 blood samples were TCR-sequenced: 40 to 45 ophthalmopathy, some 75 hyperthyroidism and roughly 17 hyperthyroidism-to-ophthalmopathy patients. For independent validation, a separate cohort was made up of approximately 19 hyperthyroidism patients plus 17 patients who later progressed from hyperthyroidism to ophthalmopathy. To tell Graves' ophthalmopathy apart from Graves' hyperthyroidism, and to predict which patients would progress to ophthalmopathy, the study relied on TCR beta repertoire signatures. T-cell repertoires of thyroid tissue and blood were compared in several hyperthyroidism patients. To explore V-J signatures distinguishing ophthalmopathy from hyperthyroidism, a discovery set of roughly 100 patients (about 41 ophthalmopathy, 55 to 60 stable hyperthyroidism) was enrolled. What the research found in general, with its limitations: The 13-signature model separated ophthalmopathy from stable hyperthyroidism with roughly 88% sensitivity and approximately 81% specificity in cross-validation, and 80%/75% in the test set. No statistical method was used to predetermine the sample size, and group allocation was not hidden from the investigators. In validation, the model predicted ophthalmopathy progression with about 64% sensitivity and 72.22% specificity; some 13 predicted patients were CT-confirmed with GO in a median of roughly 6.8 months. Most expanded thyroid clonotypes with a frequency above 0.001 also appeared in blood, which suggests that blood repertoires may reflect the immune response in the thyroid.

Patients with ophthalmopathy had moderately to severely active disease, with a Clinical Activity Score of 3 or more, a NOSPECS grade of 4 or more, and a disease duration of less than 3 months. Patients were excluded if they had other autoimmune diseases, uncontrolled infections, pregnancy or lactation. Clinical symptoms, serum thyroxine, TRAb, thyroid ultrasound and orbital computed tomography formed the basis of the diagnosis. PBMCs were isolated from approximately 10 ml of fresh peripheral blood by Ficoll-Paque density gradient centrifugation. Trizol reagent was used to extract the total RNA, and its quality was then checked on an Agilent 2100 Bioanalyzer. For repertoire sequencing, the TCR beta CDR3 regions were amplified from RNA transcripts. A first-round RT-PCR used HTBI primers with the Qiagen OneStep RT-PCR kit, followed by a second-round multiplex PCR, size selection and purification. Libraries were sequenced paired-end with 100 bp reads on an Illumina HiSeq2000. On the authors' methods: SOAPnuke was used for read processing, and reads with adapters, uncalled bases, a mean Phred below 15, or no exact constant-primer or identifier match were discarded. COPE v1.2.5 was used to merge high-quality paired reads. Each unique nucleotide sequence was defined as a clonotype, and clonotypes were aligned to IMGT TRB V, D and J references with MiTCR v1.1. The analysis was limited to V-J combinations with a frequency above 0.0001, which together covered more than 99% of repertoires. For each V-J combination, a TCR clonal expansion and chaos score was defined as the ratio of F50 clonal expansion to chaos observed in the TCRdist matrix. Features were reduced by Welch's t-statistics and random forest to 10 to 15 V-J combinations, which fed a naive Bayes classifier. The similarity between thyroid and blood repertoires was quantified using the Morisita-Horn index. The public reads were reprocessed in TCRdb via fastp at Q25 and MiXCR, keeping in-frame beta chains. Identical CDR3 proteins give one entry, which carries the most common genes and DNA. The V and J calls and clone size come from TCRdb's table, not from the authors' own analysis. A total of roughly 300,000 distinct CDR3 sequences appear in this sample, about 17% of them only once. The ten largest account for roughly an eighth of the sample.

Source material: peripheral blood. The TCR originated in an adult man with Graves' ophthalmopathy.

For the CDR3, the sequence is CASTDSSENYEQYF. The DNA is TGTGCCAGCACCGATTCCTCGGAGAATTACGAGCAGTACTTC. This chain joins TRBV12-3 or TRBV12-4 to TRBJ2-7; the D gene assignment is ambiguous. CDR3 length: 14 amino acids, cysteine to phenylalanine. The DNA shown is the 42-base CDR3, in frame from base 1. A distance of 17 bases separates the germline ends of V and J, which lose 7 bases and 4 bases respectively.